Below are 23 T cell receptor beta chains sequenced from a single sample in a study of vaccination and CD4 T cells after COVID-19. Cultured CD4+ T cells had their DNA profiled by the Oncomine TCR Beta short-read assay. TCRdb re-derived calls from the PCR reads in MiXCR, one entry per CDR3 protein. Counted here are 12,000 or so distinct CDR3 sequences, 46% occurring once; the ten biggest clones make up 25% to 35%. These receptors are not linked to any known antigen. As for treatment: roughly nine-day PBMC culture with coronavirus spike peptide pools or control peptides (ViraFEST assay). Sequencing used CD4+ T cells from blood, cultured in vitro. These receptors originate from a human donor who had recovered from COVID-19.

The J gene is TRBJ2-5, the V gene TRBV19; 10 bases match TRBD2. Losses at the gene ends were 1 base for V and 6 bases for J; bases not matched to a gene: 8. There are 16 residues in the CDR3. CDR1 LNHDA and CDR2 SQIVND come from the germline V gene (reference sequence). For the CDR3, the DNA is TGTGCCAGTAGTATAGGGACCGGGACTAGCGTAAAGACCCAGTACTTC. Protein: CASSIGTGTSVKTQYF.

The chain couples TRBV6-1 to TRBJ2-6, with 11 bases fitting TRBD1. The length of the CDR3 is 17 residues. V lost 5 bases to trimming and J lost 4 bases; unmatched junction nucleotides: 7. Germline loops: CDR1 MNHNS, CDR2 SASEGT. The CDR3 reads CASSRGQGAGGANVLTF. The CDR3 coding sequence is TGTGCCAGCAGTCGCGGACAGGGGGCAGGAGGGGCCAACGTCCTGACTTTC.

This clonotype was seen a handful of times. The chain couples TRBV19 to TRBJ2-7, with D maybe TRBD2 (5 bases). The CDR3 totals 14 residues. Germline V gene lookup returns CDR1 LNHDA and CDR2 SQIVND (reference sequence). The V end lost 1 base, the J end lost 4 bases, and 11 bases lay between the germline ends. The CDR3 loop reads CASSIVVGRYEQYF. CDR3 sequence (DNA): TGTGCCAGTAGTATAGTTGTGGGGAGATACGAGCAGTACTTC.

The rearrangement links TRBV10-3 to TRBJ2-3, with a tentative D call TRBD2 (5 bases). This CDR3 has 15 amino acids. The germline gives CDR1 ENHRY, CDR2 SYGVKD. Trimming took off 4 bases at V and 1 base at J, with 12 bases between the two ends. The CDR3 reads CAISVGVTGTDTQYF. The DNA of the CDR3 is TGTGCCATCAGTGTCGGGGTAACGGGCACAGATACGCAGTATTTT.

Only a few counts were recorded for this clonotype. The chain carries TRBV7-9 and TRBJ1-6; the match to TRBD1 covers 10 bases. Germline V CDR1 and CDR2: SEHNR, FQNEAQ (reference sequence). The CDR3 totals 15 residues. Trimming removed 5 bases from V and 7 bases from J; junction bases left unmatched: 5. In nucleotides, the CDR3 is TGTGCCAGCAGCCCAGGGGGACAGGGGAATTCACCCCTCCACTTT. Translation gives CASSPGGQGNSPLHF.

This sequence joins TRBV20-1 and TRBJ2-5; no clear D. The germline gives CDR1 DFQATT, CDR2 SNEGSKA (reference sequence). Trimming removed 5 bases at V and 5 bases at J, with 9 bases between. The CDR3 sequence is 11 residues long. The CDR3 loop is CSACLGETQYF. CDR3 DNA: TGCAGTGCTTGCCTGGGCGAGACCCAGTACTTC.

J is TRBJ1-1 and V is TRBV29-1, with D perhaps matching TRBD1 (5 bases). CDR1 and CDR2 (germline): SQVTM, ANQGSEA. V lost 6 bases and J lost 4, with 12 bases in between. The CDR3 is 12 residues long. CDR3 residues: CSVAGAATEAFF. The CDR3 coding sequence is TGCAGCGTCGCCGGGGCAGCCACTGAAGCTTTCTTT.

The V gene is TRBV18, the J gene TRBJ1-1; D remains ambiguous. The CDR3 runs 12 residues. V lost 2 bases to trimming and J lost 6 bases, with 7 bases between them. The V gene's germline CDR1 is KGHSH and CDR2 LQKENI. CDR3 sequence: CASSPSQPEAFF. In DNA, the CDR3 is TGTGCCAGCTCACCATCCCAGCCTGAAGCTTTCTTT.

This clonotype was seen a handful of times. This chain connects TRBV6-1 to TRBJ2-3; a weak D match, TRBD2 (6 bases). CDR3 length equals 17 residues. The ends were cut back, 0 bases at V and 1 base at J, with 14 bases in the middle. Per the germline V gene, CDR1 is MNHNS and CDR2 is SASEGT. The CDR3 spells CASSEAPLGGGTDTQYF. The CDR3 DNA reads TGTGCCAGCAGTGAAGCGCCTCTAGGAGGGGGCACAGATACGCAGTATTTT.

J is TRBJ1-2 and V is TRBV4-3; D not resolved. CDR1 LGHNA and CDR2 YSLEER come from the germline V gene. V was clipped by 1 base and J by 5 bases, with 14 bases between them. This CDR3 is 15 amino acids long. CDR3 in amino acids: CASSQGGPGLYGYTF. For the CDR3, the DNA is TGCGCCAGCAGCCAAGGCGGACCGGGTCTATATGGCTACACCTTC.

This clonotype came up a few times. CDR3 nucleotides: TGTGCCAGCAGCTTGACAGGGGAAGCGTACCAAGAGACCCAGTACTTC. Residues: CASSLTGEAYQETQYF. V gene TRBV11-2 combines with J gene TRBJ2-5, with 8 nucleotides matching TRBD1. Germline assignment: CDR1 SGHAT and CDR2 FQNNGV. The CDR3 has 16 amino acids. After removal of 3 bases from V and 0 bases from J, the junction contained 6 bases not matched to a gene.

The chain employs TRBV30 and TRBJ1-1; no definite D call. V was shortened by 4 bases and J by 3 bases, with 12 bases between the two germline ends. The germline V gene encodes CDR1 GTSNPN and CDR2 SVGIG (reference sequence). There are 13 residues in the CDR3. CDR3: CAWTERSYTEAFF. DNA for the CDR3: TGTGCCTGGACAGAAAGATCTTACACTGAAGCTTTCTTT.

A few counts support this clonotype. The V and J genes are TRBV30 and TRBJ1-5; D not certain. Trimming pared 5 bases from V and 7 bases from J, leaving 12 bases between. This CDR3 is built from 12 residues. Germline values: CDR1 GTSNPN, CDR2 SVGIG (reference sequence). The CDR3 region is CAWGEGGQPQHF. For the CDR3, the DNA is TGTGCCTGGGGCGAGGGTGGGCAGCCCCAGCATTTT.

V usage is TRBV5-8 and J usage is TRBJ1-6; D may be TRBD1 (5 bases). The length of the CDR3 is 18 residues. Germline values: CDR1 SGHTS, CDR2 YDEGEE. Trimming removed 3 bases at V and 10 bases at J, with 26 bases between. As DNA, the CDR3 is TGTGCCAGCAGCTCGACCGGGGTGTGGGGTGGAAGGGACTCACCCCTCCACTTT. Translation: CASSSTGVWGGRDSPLHF.

The rearrangement joins TRBV2 to TRBJ1-2, with D tentatively TRBD1 (5 bases). This CDR3 region has 14 residues. V lost 4 bases, J lost 0 bases, and 9 bases lay in between. CDR1 and CDR2 from the germline V gene are SNHLY and FYNNEI. The CDR3 sequence is CASSGQGSNYGYTF. CDR3 DNA sequence: TGTGCCAGCAGTGGGCAGGGCTCTAACTATGGCTACACCTTC.

The V call is TRBV12-5, the J call TRBJ2-7; TRBD1 might be the D (5 bases). Germline assignment: CDR1 LGHNT and CDR2 FRNRAP. The germline V and J ends were trimmed by 5 bases and 4 bases, with 9 bases remaining between them. The CDR3 length is 12 residues. CDR3 bases: TGTGCTAGTGGTGGCAGGGCTTACGAGCAGTACTTC. Protein product: CASGGRAYEQYF.

This chain links TRBV5-6 with TRBJ2-5, with D unclear. V was pared by 4 bases and J by 1 base, with 11 bases between. Germline V gene lookup returns CDR1 SGHDT and CDR2 YYEEEE. The CDR3 contains 14 residues. This CDR3 reads CASSRSGVQETQYF. DNA for the CDR3: TGTGCCAGCAGCCGGAGTGGAGTCCAAGAGACCCAGTACTTC.

Only a few counts were recorded for this clonotype. The chain uses TRBV11-2 and TRBJ1-1; weak D call: TRBD1 (5 bases). In germline, CDR1 is SGHAT, CDR2 FQNNGV. The ends were cut back, 5 bases at V and 5 bases at J, with 15 bases in the middle. This CDR3 comprises 14 residues. CDR3 DNA sequence: TGTGCCAGCAGCCACGAGGGGAAGGGGACTGAAGCTTTCTTT. Protein sequence: CASSHEGKGTEAFF.

The chain carries TRBV6-1 and TRBJ1-5; D not resolved. The CDR3 length is 18 residues. Germline lookup yields CDR1 MNHNS and CDR2 SASEGT. Trimming stripped 5 bases from V and 6 bases from J, with 26 bases between. DNA of the CDR3: TGTGCCAGCAGTCGCCTCAACCGGGCTCCCGTGGGAGGTCAGCCCCAGCATTTT. It codes for CASSRLNRAPVGGQPQHF.

V and J are TRBV19 and TRBJ1-2, with D perhaps matching TRBD1 (5 bases). CDR1 LNHDA and CDR2 SQIVND come from the germline V gene (reference sequence). The CDR3 extends over 15 amino acids. V shed 7 bases and J shed 2 bases, with 17 bases lying between them. Written as DNA, the CDR3 is TGTGCCAGTAAAATAGGGGCAGGGACCAACTATGGCTACACCTTC. Translation gives CASKIGAGTNYGYTF.

This clonotype appeared a few times. The CDR3 loop is CASSSPRGRAFGTDTQYF. CDR3 bases: TGTGCCAGCAGCTCCCCCCGGGGCAGGGCATTCGGCACAGATACGCAGTATTTT. V gene TRBV11-3 combines with J gene TRBJ2-3; either TRBD1 or TRBD2 may supply D (5 bases each). V was trimmed by 4 bases and J by 1 base, leaving 21 bases between them. This CDR3 has 18 residues. Germline lookup yields CDR1 SGHNT and CDR2 YENEEA.

This sequence joins TRBV19 and TRBJ2-1, with 13 bases that match TRBD2. Germline V gene data show CDR1 as LNHDA and CDR2 as SQIVND (reference sequence). With 8 bases clipped from V and 1 base from J, the junction kept 2 bases outside the gene matches. The CDR3 sequence is 15 residues long. CDR3 DNA: TGTGCCAGTTCGGGACTAGCGGGGTCCTACAATGAGCAGTTCTTC. Its protein is CASSGLAGSYNEQFF.

This clonotype was detected only a few times. The gene calls are TRBV20-1 and TRBJ2-4, with D perhaps matching TRBD2 (6 bases). Germline V lookup: CDR1 DFQATT, CDR2 SNEGSKA (reference sequence). The V end was cut by 4 bases, the J end by 3 bases, with 10 bases between. The CDR3 covers 13 residues. As DNA, the CDR3 is TGCAGTGCTACCCCGGGGGACAAAAACATTCAGTACTTC. This sequence encodes CSATPGDKNIQYF.